This T cell receptor beta chain was sequenced in a study of cytomegalovirus exposure and HLA in healthy donors. The CDR3 has 15 residues. Germline loops: CDR1 SGHDT, CDR2 YYEEEE. V lost 2 bases and J lost 2, with 14 bases in between. This clone came up once. Antigen: not known. With 60 Vbeta and 13 Jbeta primers, the PCR was carried out. Libraries were prepared by immunoSEQ multiplex PCR; TCRdb keeps only in-frame clonotypes and omits some of them. The table has about 170,000 clones, approximately 78% seen once. Whole-study findings and limits: Near-uniform donor sequencing depth was presumed by presence/absence analyses.

This receptor was obtained from a human donor in good health. Sequenced material: PBMCs. This sequence joins TRBV5-6 and TRBJ2-7, with D uncertain. The CDR3 coding sequence is TGTGCCAGCAGCTTCATGCCGGCGGTTGCCTACGAGCAGTACTTC. As protein: CASSFMPAVAYEQYF.